This T cell receptor (beta chain) was recovered during a study of shared clonotypes between healthy human individuals. CD4+ cell separation produced CD45RA+ naive and CD45RA-negative memory subsets. CDR1 and CDR2 (germline): SGDLS, YYNGEE. With 3 bases removed from V and 5 bases from J, the gap between germline ends came to 9 bases. This CDR3 spans 14 amino acids. Concerning this clone: What it binds is not known.

Points from the study as a whole: For naive CD4 cells, approximately 4.7% of clonotypes were shared across several donors. Donor clonotype sharing was expected to depend on sequencing depth.

The table came from immunoSEQ multiplex PCR; TCRdb's copy has only in-frame clones and leaves some out. The table includes roughly 2.5 million clones, just over 90% detected once. The material sequenced was naive CD4+ T cells sorted from blood. Subset defined: CD45RA+ positively selected. V and J are TRBV9 and TRBJ1-6, with no clear D. This sequence originates from a man aged 18 to 29 in good health. The CDR3 loop is CASSGTDNNSPLHF. The CDR3 DNA sequence: TGTGCCAGCAGCGGAACAGATAATAATTCACCCCTCCACTTT.